The entry that follows covers one T cell receptor beta chain sequence. Its antigen is unknown. All trial patients relapsed after autologous stem cell transplantation. V lost 5 bases to trimming and J lost 3 bases; unmatched junction nucleotides: 10. Germline V gene data show CDR1 as MNHNY and CDR2 as SVGAGI (reference sequence). The CDR3 contains 15 residues. Some clones are missing from TCRdb's copy, which holds only in-frame ones; the method was immunoSEQ multiplex PCR. The sample has fewer than 50,000 clones; roughly 90% are singletons. The data originate from a study of PD-1 blockade in classical Hodgkin lymphoma. Findings and limits, study-wide: It was reported that newly diagnosed patients had less baseline TCR diversity than healthy donors.

The clonotype was recovered from a human donor with classical Hodgkin lymphoma. Sequencing used peripheral blood mononuclear cells (PBMCs), obtained at baseline. The chain combines TRBV6-6 with TRBJ2-7, with TRBD2 identical over 7 bases. This chain's CDR3 is CASSHLGLVGYEQYF. DNA of the CDR3: TGTGCCAGCAGTCATCTCGGACTAGTTGGCTACGAGCAGTACTTC.